This T cell receptor (beta chain) stems from a study of T-cell reconstitution after alpha-beta-depleted transplantation in children. Study findings and constraints: Reports say that about two months after transplant, the alpha-beta T cells came out of several hundred graft clones that had expanded. The study traced high day-60 TCRbeta diversity in some patients to surviving recipient T cells and thymic progenitors.

Germline CDR1 reads SGHRS; CDR2 reads YFSETQ. The length of the CDR3 is 16 residues. V lost 4 bases and J lost 0, with 11 bases in between. This clonotype occurred once. Antigen specificity is unknown. Preparation of the TCRbeta library involved a method that used unique molecular identifiers. TCRdb processed the PCR reads anew with MiXCR; each CDR3 protein has one entry. The data hold around 700,000 distinct CDR3 sequences, with less than 15% observed a single time. This TCR derives from a girl aged 2-9 years with congenital amegakaryocytic thrombocytopenia, due to receive a stem cell transplant. V and J are TRBV5-1 and TRBJ2-6, with a weak D call TRBD1 (6 bases). The input for sequencing was PBMCs, taken before TCRalphabeta/CD19-depleted stem cell transplant. The CDR3 bases are TGCGCCAGCAGCCCTGAAGGGGGCTCTGGGGCCAACGTCCTGACTTTC. It is translated as CASSPEGGSGANVLTF.